The T cell receptor (beta chain) under discussion was sequenced for a study of T cell repertoires in cytomegalovirus infection. Study-level information: Selection of CMV epitopes for the study included recently identified HLA-C-restricted and well-studied HLA-B-restricted ones. Public TCR beta signatures indicated both CMV infection and matching HLA type. Study-wide results and caveats: Cumulative public TCR beta family frequency identified carriers of CMV plus the relevant HLA. Ex vivo, HLA-C-restricted CMV-specific TCR beta clonotypes prevailed over the rest of the response.

The CDR3 is 15 residues long. The germline CDR1 and CDR2 sequences are MNHNS and SASEGT. Trimming stripped 2 bases from V and 12 bases from J, with 20 bases between. A note on this clonotype: Its cognate antigen is unknown.

Using its own MiXCR run on the reads, TCRdb lists one record per CDR3 protein. The sample consists of around 25,000 distinct CDR3 sequences, under 25% of them appearing once. Sequenced material: CD8+ T cells from cultured PBMCs, taken from culture after CMV antigen stimulation. The chain couples TRBV6-1 to TRBJ2-1; D gene unclear. The TCR was taken from a human donor in good health (CMV status not recorded). Some clones in this sample may be carry-over from other donors' samples. As DNA, the CDR3 is TGTGCCAGCAGTGAATTGGTCCCCCAGAAAAGTTGGCAGTTCTTC. Its translation is CASSELVPQKSWQFF.